This T cell receptor beta chain was found in a study of blood T cell repertoires in COVID-19. TCRdb's table, derived via immunoSEQ multiplex PCR, lists solely in-frame clones and lacks some. This table has approximately 94,000 clones, 85% appearing once. The specimen sequenced was peripheral blood. The sequence was obtained from a man between 50 and 59 years old with active or convalescent COVID-19.

This CDR3 reads CASARQGGEAFF. The CDR3 DNA reads TGTGCCAGCGCAAGACAGGGGGGTGAAGCTTTCTTT. The genes are TRBV12-3 or TRBV12-4 and TRBJ1-1; 9 bases align to TRBD1. The CDR3 extends over 12 amino acids. The V and J ends lost 8 bases and 7 bases, in that order; junction bases with no gene match: 5.